This T cell receptor beta chain originates from a study of T cell responses to AZD1222 COVID-19 vaccine. Produced via immunoSEQ multiplex PCR; TCRdb's table is partial and in-frame only. The table shows under 200,000 clones, with 92% occurring only once. Study results and caveats: Baseline serostatus was positive in only a handful of AZD1222 recipients.

Points on this clone: Its target is unknown.

V shed 9 bases, J shed 4 bases, and the junction held 9 bases outside the gene matches. The germline CDR1 and CDR2 sequences are MNHEY and SMNVEV (reference sequence). This CDR3 has 14 amino acids. Second-dose schedules of about 4 or about 12 weeks were combined. The specimen was peripheral blood, collected 28 days after the second AZD1222 dose. The TCR was taken from an adult who received the AZD1222 COVID-19 vaccine. This chain uses TRBV27 with TRBJ1-2; TRBD1 aligns across 9 bases. CDR3 sequence reads: CASYTPGQGYGYTF. The CDR3, as DNA: TGTGCCAGTTACACTCCGGGACAGGGCTATGGCTACACCTTC.